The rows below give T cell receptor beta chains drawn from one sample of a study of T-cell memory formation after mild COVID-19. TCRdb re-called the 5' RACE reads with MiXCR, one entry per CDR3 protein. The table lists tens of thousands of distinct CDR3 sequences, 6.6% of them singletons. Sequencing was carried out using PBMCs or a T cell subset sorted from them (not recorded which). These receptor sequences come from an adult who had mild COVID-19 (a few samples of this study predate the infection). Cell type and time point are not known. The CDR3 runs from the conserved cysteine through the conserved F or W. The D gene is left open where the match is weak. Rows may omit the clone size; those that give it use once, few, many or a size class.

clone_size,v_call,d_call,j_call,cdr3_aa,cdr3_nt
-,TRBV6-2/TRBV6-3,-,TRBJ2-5,CASSSVQGPQETQYF,TGTGCCAGCAGTTCGGTACAGGGCCCCCAAGAGACCCAGTACTTC
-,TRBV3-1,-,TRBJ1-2,CASSQEYGYTF,TGTGCCAGCAGCCAGGAATATGGCTACACCTTC
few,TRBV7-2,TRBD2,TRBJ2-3,CASSSRLALRTDTQYF,TGTGCCAGCAGCTCGAGACTAGCGCTCCGCACAGATACGCAGTATTTT
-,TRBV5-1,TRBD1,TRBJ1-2,CASSRNRDRGYYTF,TGCGCCAGCAGCCGAAACCGGGACAGGGGATACTACACCTTC
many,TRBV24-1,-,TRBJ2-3,CATSDPLAVTGADTQYF,TGTGCCACCAGTGACCCCTTGGCGGTAACGGGCGCAGATACGCAGTATTTT
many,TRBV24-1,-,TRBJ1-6,CATMAGLDSPLHF,TGTGCCACCATGGCAGGCCTCGATTCACCCCTCCACTTT
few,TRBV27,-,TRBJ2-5,CASSFGPDTETQYF,TGTGCCAGCAGTTTCGGGCCCGATACAGAGACCCAGTACTTC
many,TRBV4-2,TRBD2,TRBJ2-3,CASSRSLAGSTDTQYF,TGTGCCAGCAGCCGATCTCTAGCGGGGTCCACAGATACGCAGTATTTT
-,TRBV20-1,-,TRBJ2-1,CSARGWDNSYNEQFF,TGCAGTGCTAGAGGCTGGGACAACTCCTACAATGAGCAGTTCTTC
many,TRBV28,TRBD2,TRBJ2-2,CASSLTWLAGGGGGELFF,TGTGCCAGCAGCCTAACGTGGCTAGCGGGCGGAGGCGGCGGGGAGCTGTTTTTT
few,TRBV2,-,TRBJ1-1,CASSEGGGDTEAFF,TGTGCCAGCAGTGAAGGGGGTGGAGACACTGAAGCTTTCTTT
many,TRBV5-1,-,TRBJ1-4,CASSPEGRMEKLFF,TGCGCCAGCAGCCCGGAAGGACGGATGGAAAAACTGTTTTTT
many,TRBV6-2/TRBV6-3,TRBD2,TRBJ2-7,CASSLAGGPYEQYF,TGTGCCAGCAGTCTAGCGGGAGGGCCCTACGAGCAGTACTTC
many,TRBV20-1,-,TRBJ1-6,CSARAPEGGGSPLHF,TGCAGTGCTAGAGCCCCGGAGGGTGGGGGTTCACCCCTCCACTTT
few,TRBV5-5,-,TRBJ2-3,CASSQGRGSTDTQYF,TGTGCCAGCAGCCAGGGGCGGGGCAGCACAGATACGCAGTATTTT
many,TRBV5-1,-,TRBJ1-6,CASSAAQGSNSPLHF,TGCGCCAGCAGCGCCGCACAGGGTTCCAATTCACCCCTCCACTTT
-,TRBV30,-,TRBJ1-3,CAWTTGPGNTIYF,TGTGCCTGGACCACAGGGCCTGGAAACACCATATATTTT
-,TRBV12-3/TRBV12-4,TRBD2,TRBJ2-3,CASSFGAGGRTDTQYF,TGTGCCAGCAGTTTTGGGGCGGGAGGTCGAACAGATACGCAGTATTTT
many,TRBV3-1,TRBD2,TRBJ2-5,CASSPLGLAGMGETQYF,TGTGCCAGCAGCCCGCTCGGACTAGCGGGGATGGGAGAGACCCAGTACTTC
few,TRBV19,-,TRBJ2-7,CASSVAGAPGFEQYF,TGTGCCAGTAGTGTCGCAGGGGCTCCTGGTTTCGAGCAGTACTTC
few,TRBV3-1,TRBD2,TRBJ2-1,CASSQRASGRGEQFF,TGTGCCAGCAGCCAGAGGGCTAGCGGGAGAGGTGAGCAGTTCTTC
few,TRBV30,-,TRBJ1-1,CAWRPSGIEAFF,TGTGCCTGGAGGCCTTCAGGGATTGAAGCTTTCTTT
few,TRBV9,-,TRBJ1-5,CASSGGGLLNPQHF,TGTGCCAGCAGCGGGGGAGGGCTCTTAAATCCCCAGCATTTT